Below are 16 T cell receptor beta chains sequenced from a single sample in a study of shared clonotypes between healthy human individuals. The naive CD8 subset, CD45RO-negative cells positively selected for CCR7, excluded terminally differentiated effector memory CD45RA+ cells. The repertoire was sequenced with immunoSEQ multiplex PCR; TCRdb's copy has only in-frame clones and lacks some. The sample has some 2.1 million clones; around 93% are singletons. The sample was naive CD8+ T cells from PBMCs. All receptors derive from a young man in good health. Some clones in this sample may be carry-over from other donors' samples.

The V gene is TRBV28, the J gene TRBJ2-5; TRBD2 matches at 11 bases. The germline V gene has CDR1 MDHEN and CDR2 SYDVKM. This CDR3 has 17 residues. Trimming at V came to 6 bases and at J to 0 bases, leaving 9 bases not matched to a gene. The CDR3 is CASSNRTSGRYQETQYF. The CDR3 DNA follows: TGTGCCAGCAGCAACCGGACTAGCGGGCGGTACCAAGAGACCCAGTACTTC.

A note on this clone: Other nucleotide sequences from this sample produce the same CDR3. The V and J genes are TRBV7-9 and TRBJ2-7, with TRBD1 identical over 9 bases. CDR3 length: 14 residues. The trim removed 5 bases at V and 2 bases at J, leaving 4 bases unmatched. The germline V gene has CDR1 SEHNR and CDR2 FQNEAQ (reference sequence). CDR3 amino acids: CASSHRDRAYEQYF. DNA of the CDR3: TGTGCCAGCAGCCACCGGGACAGGGCCTACGAGCAGTACTTC.

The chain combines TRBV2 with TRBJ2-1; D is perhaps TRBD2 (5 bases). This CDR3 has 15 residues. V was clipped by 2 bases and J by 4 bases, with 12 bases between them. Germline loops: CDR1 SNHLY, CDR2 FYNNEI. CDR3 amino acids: CASSENAGLYNEQFF. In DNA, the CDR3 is TGTGCCAGCAGTGAAAATGCAGGACTTTACAATGAGCAGTTCTTC.

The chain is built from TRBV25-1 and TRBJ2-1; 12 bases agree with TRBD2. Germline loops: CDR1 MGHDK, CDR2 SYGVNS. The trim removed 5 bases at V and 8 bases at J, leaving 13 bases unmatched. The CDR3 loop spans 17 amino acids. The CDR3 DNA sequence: TGTGCCAGCAGTACTTCCTTTTACGGGACTAGCGGGCATGAGCAGTTCTTC. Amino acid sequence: CASSTSFYGTSGHEQFF.

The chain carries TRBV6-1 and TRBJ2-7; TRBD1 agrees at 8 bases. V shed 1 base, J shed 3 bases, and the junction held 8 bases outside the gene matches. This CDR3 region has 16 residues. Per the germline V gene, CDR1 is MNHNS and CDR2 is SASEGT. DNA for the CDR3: TGTGCCAGCAGTGAAGGGATCCAGGGGGCCCTCTACGAGCAGTACTTC. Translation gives CASSEGIQGALYEQYF.

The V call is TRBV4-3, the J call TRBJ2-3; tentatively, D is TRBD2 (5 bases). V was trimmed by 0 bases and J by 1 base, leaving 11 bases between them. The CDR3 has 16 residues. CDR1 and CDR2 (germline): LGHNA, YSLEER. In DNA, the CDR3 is TGCGCCAGCAGCCAAGAATGGGAGAGAGGCACAGATACGCAGTATTTT. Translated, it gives CASSQEWERGTDTQYF.

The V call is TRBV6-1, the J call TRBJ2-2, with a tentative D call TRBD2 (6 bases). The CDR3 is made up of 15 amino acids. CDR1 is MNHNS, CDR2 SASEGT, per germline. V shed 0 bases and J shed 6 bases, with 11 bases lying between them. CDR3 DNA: TGTGCCAGCAGTGAAGCATTCGGGGGTTCCGGGGAGCTGTTTTTT. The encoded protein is CASSEAFGGSGELFF.

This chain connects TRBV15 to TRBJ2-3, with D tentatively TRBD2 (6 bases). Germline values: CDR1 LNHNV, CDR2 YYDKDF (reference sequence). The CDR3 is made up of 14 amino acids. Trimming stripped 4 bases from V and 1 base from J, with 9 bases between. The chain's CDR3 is CATSTSDGTDTQYF. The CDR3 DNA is TGTGCCACCAGCACTAGCGACGGCACAGATACGCAGTATTTT.

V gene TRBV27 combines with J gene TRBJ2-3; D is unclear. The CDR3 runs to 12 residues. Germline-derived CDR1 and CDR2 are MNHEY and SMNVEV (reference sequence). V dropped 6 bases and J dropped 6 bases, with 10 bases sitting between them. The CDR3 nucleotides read TGTGCCAGCAGCCCGGCATTGGATACGCAGTATTTT. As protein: CASSPALDTQYF.

The CDR3 is CATNPRIGENEQYF. CDR3 bases: TGTGCCACCAATCCCCGGATAGGGGAAAACGAGCAGTACTTC. V gene TRBV27 combines with J gene TRBJ2-7, with TRBD1 as a possible D gene (5 bases). Trimming stripped 10 bases from V and 5 bases from J, with 21 bases between. CDR1 and CDR2 (germline): MNHEY, SMNVEV (reference sequence). The CDR3 runs 14 residues.

This CDR3 reads CASSDPLARGPATYEQYF. The CDR3 DNA follows: TGTGCCAGCAGTGACCCACTCGCCCGGGGTCCGGCTACCTACGAGCAGTACTTC. The chain carries TRBV2 and TRBJ2-7, with D possibly being TRBD2 (5 bases). V was shortened by 3 bases and J by 2 bases, with 23 bases between the two germline ends. From germline, CDR1 is SNHLY and CDR2 FYNNEI. The CDR3 contains 18 residues.

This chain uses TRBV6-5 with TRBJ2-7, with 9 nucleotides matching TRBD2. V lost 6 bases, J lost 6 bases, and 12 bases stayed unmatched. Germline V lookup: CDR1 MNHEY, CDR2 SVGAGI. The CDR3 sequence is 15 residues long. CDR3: CASRGIAGVVGEQYF. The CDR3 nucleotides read TGTGCCAGCAGGGGAATAGCGGGAGTGGTGGGCGAGCAGTACTTC.

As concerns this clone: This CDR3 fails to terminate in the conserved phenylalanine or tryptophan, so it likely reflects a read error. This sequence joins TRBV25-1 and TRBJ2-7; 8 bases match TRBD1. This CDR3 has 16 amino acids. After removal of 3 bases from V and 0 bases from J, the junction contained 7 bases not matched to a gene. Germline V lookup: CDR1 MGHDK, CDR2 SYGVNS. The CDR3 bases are TGTGCCAGCAGTGACTTGGACAGGGAAAGCTCCTACGAGCAGTACCTC. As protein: CASSDLDRESSYEQYL.

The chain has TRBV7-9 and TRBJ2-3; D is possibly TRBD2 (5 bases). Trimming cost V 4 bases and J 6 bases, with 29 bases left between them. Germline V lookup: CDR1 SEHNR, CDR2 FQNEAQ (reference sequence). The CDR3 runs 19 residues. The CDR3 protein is CASSSTPALVNFPPDTQYF. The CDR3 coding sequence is TGTGCCAGCAGCTCAACGCCGGCACTAGTTAATTTCCCCCCCGATACGCAGTATTTT.

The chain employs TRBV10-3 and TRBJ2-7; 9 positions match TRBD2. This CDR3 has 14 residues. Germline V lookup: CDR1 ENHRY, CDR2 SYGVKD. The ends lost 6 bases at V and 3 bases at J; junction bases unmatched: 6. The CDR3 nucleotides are TGTGCCATCAGCGACGGGACTAGCAGCTACGAGCAGTACTTC. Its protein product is CAISDGTSSYEQYF.

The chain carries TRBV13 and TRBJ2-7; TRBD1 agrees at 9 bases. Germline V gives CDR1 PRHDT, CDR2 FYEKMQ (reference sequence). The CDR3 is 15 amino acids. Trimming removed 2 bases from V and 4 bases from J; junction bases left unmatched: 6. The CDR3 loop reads CASSLSGTGFYEQYF. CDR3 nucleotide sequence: TGTGCCAGCAGCTTATCCGGGACAGGGTTTTACGAGCAGTACTTC.